This T cell receptor beta chain was found in a study of neoadjuvant anti-PD-1 for oral cavity cancer. For the study at large: Patients mostly received three to four biweekly nivolumab doses at 3 mg/kg before surgery.

The time point here: after neoadjuvant nivolumab, at surgical resection. From germline, CDR1 is MDHEN and CDR2 SYDVKM. With 4 bases removed from V and 4 bases from J, the gap between germline ends came to 16 bases. The length of the CDR3 is 15 residues. Profiling relied on immunoSEQ multiplex PCR, and the TCRdb table lists in-frame clones only, not all of them. Among thousands of clones listed, 60% to 75% were seen once. The V call is TRBV28, the J call TRBJ1-2; the D is unclear. Material: PBMCs, obtained after nivolumab (anti-PD-1) treatment. This receptor was identified in a person between 35 and 79 years old with oral cavity squamous cell carcinoma. The CDR3 region is CASSWPPLGSYGYTF. The CDR3 DNA follows: TGTGCCAGCAGTTGGCCCCCACTCGGGAGCTATGGCTACACCTTC.